This T cell receptor beta chain was observed in a study of radiation and T cells in renal cell carcinoma. Turning to the study itself: Nephrectomy followed 15 Gy stereotactic body radiation by 4 weeks. Findings and limits, study-wide: Top tumor clonotypes rose in blood 2 weeks post-radiation, then contracted.

Time point specified: baseline pretreatment blood. Specified treatment: 15 Gy SBRT to primary tumor, nephrectomy 4 weeks later. The patient's renal cell carcinoma had clear cell pathology. Turning to this clone: Its antigen is currently unknown.

TCRdb's table, derived via immunoSEQ multiplex PCR, lists solely in-frame clones and lacks some. The table has some 110,000 clones, roughly four fifths seen once. Trimming cost V 5 bases and J 5 bases, with 12 bases left between them. The CDR3 is 13 residues long. Germline loops: CDR1 SNHLY, CDR2 FYNNEI. The sequencing here drew on blood, taken from a patient whose treatment included radiotherapy and nephrectomy. The V and J genes are TRBV2 and TRBJ2-5; D uncertain. The TCR comes from a woman aged 55 to 70 with renal cell carcinoma. CDR3: CASSLEFMETQYF. CDR3 DNA sequence: TGTGCCAGCAGTCTTGAATTTATGGAGACCCAGTACTTC.